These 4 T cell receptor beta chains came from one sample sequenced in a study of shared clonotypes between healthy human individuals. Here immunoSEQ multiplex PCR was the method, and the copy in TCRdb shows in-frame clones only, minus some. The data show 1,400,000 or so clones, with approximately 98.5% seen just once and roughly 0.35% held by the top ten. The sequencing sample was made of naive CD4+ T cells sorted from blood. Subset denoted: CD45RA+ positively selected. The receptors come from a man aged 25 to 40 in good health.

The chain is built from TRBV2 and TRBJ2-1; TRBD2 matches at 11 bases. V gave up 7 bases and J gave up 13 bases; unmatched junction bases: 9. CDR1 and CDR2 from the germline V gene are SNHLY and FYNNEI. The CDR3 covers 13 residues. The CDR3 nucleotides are TGTGCCAGCACTGGTAGCGGGGGGGCGGACCAGTTCTTC. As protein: CASTGSGGADQFF.

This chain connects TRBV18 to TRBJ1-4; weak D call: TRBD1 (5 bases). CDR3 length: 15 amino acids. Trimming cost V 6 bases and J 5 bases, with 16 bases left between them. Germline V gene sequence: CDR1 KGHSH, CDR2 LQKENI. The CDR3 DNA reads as TGTGCCAGCTCCCCGATGGGCAGGGACAATGAAAAACTGTTTTTT. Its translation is CASSPMGRDNEKLFF.

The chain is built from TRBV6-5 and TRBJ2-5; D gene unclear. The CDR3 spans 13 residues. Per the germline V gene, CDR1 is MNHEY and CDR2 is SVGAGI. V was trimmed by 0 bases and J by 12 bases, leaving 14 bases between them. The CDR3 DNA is TGTGCCAGCAGTTACTCACTCCACGGGCGAAAGTACTTC. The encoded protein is CASSYSLHGRKYF.

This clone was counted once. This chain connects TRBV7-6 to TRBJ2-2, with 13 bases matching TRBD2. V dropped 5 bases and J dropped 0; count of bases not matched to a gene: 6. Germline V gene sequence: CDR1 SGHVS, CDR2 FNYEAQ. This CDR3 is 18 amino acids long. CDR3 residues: CASSRGTSGTANTGELFF. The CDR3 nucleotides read TGTGCCAGCAGCCGAGGGACTAGCGGGACCGCGAACACCGGGGAGCTGTTTTTT.